Each of the 20 T cell receptor beta chains below was sequenced from the same sample in a study of blood T cell repertoires in COVID-19. Sequencing used immunoSEQ multiplex PCR; TCRdb keeps in-frame clones, though not all of them. The repertoire holds about 500,000 clones, with roughly nine tenths as singletons. Sequencing was done on a sample of PBMCs or T cells enriched from blood (not recorded which). Receptor source: a woman in her late teens or twenties who had recovered from COVID-19.

This clone has only a few counts. The chain uses TRBV5-4 and TRBJ1-3; the D gene is possibly TRBD1 (6 bases). This CDR3 is 15 amino acids long. V lost 6 bases, J lost 4 bases, and 17 bases lay in between. Germline values: CDR1 SGHNT, CDR2 YYREEE (reference sequence). CDR3 sequence reads: CASNVQQGNGNTIYF. CDR3 nucleotides: TGTGCCAGCAACGTTCAACAGGGTAACGGAAACACCATATATTTT.

The rearrangement links TRBV4-1 to TRBJ2-3, with D perhaps TRBD1 (5 bases). V was pared by 5 bases and J by 0 bases, with 12 bases between. Germline V gene lookup returns CDR1 MGHRA and CDR2 YSYEKL. The CDR3 runs 15 residues. CDR3 in amino acids: CASSTQTDSTDTQYF. Here the CDR3 DNA reads TGCGCCAGCAGCACCCAGACAGATAGCACAGATACGCAGTATTTT.

The CDR3 here is CASSPRQLRRGVNTEAFF. DNA of the CDR3: TGTGCCAGCAGCCCCCGACAGCTACGTCGGGGGGTGAACACTGAAGCTTTCTTT. The chain couples TRBV14 to TRBJ1-1; possibly TRBD1 for D (5 bases). V lost 4 bases to trimming and J lost 0 bases, with 21 bases between them. The CDR3 length is 18 residues. Germline V CDR1 and CDR2: SGHDN, FVKESK.

The chain uses TRBV21-1 and TRBJ1-4; no DNA check was done on the table's D call, TRBD1. TRBV21-1 is annotated as a pseudogene. The CDR3 contains 15 residues. This chain's CDR3 is CASVHLGQNNEKLFF. The CDR3 coding sequence is TGTGCCAGCGTCCATTTGGGGCAGAATAATGAAAAACTGTTTTTT.

The CDR3 loop is CASGLGQRGGYNEQFF. CDR3 DNA sequence: TGTGCTAGTGGTTTGGGCCAGCGGGGGGGCTACAATGAGCAGTTCTTC. The chain has TRBV12-5 and TRBJ2-1, with 10 bases that match TRBD2. J was trimmed by 3 bases and V by 1 base; bases with no gene match: 3. Germline CDR1 LGHNT, CDR2 FRNRAP. This CDR3 has 16 amino acids.

The chain couples TRBV6-5 to TRBJ2-4, with D hard to call. Per the germline V gene, CDR1 is MNHEY and CDR2 is SVGAGI. This CDR3 has 12 residues. Trimming removed 9 bases from V and 0 bases from J, with 6 bases in between. CDR3 in DNA: TGTGCCAGACTACTAGCCAAAAACATTCAGTACTTC. Protein: CARLLAKNIQYF.

CDR3 loop: CASSEWSYEQYF. CDR3 coding DNA: TGTGCCAGCAGTGAATGGAGCTACGAGCAGTACTTC. The chain recombines TRBV6-1 with TRBJ2-7; D unclear. CDR3 length equals 12 residues. V was cut by 2 bases and J by 3 bases, with 5 bases left in between. Germline CDR1 is MNHNS and CDR2 is SASEGT.

The sample holds one count of this clone. This chain uses TRBV4-2 with TRBJ1-1; D ambiguous. V was shortened by 0 bases and J by 1 base, with 15 bases between the two germline ends. This CDR3 has 17 amino acids. Per the germline V gene, CDR1 is LGHNA and CDR2 is YNFKEQ. CDR3 coding DNA: TGTGCCAGCAGCCAAGATAAGCACCGACTTCGGAACACTGAAGCTTTCTTT. It translates to CASSQDKHRLRNTEAFF.

The chain recombines TRBV3-1 (or the pseudogene TRBV3-2) with TRBJ2-1, with 10 bases fitting TRBD2. This CDR3 contains 14 residues. The germline gives CDR1 LGHDT, CDR2 YNNKEL (reference sequence). Trimming cost V 4 bases and J 11 bases; bases outside gene matches: 8. The CDR3 loop reads CASSRSGGAEKQFF. CDR3 DNA: TGTGCCAGCAGCCGCAGCGGGGGGGCCGAGAAGCAGTTCTTC.

The rearrangement joins TRBV7-2 to TRBJ1-3; D call uncertain. The V gene lost 5 bases and the J gene lost 0 bases, with 11 bases spanning the gap. The CDR3 is made up of 15 amino acids. Germline assignment: CDR1 SGHTA and CDR2 FQGNSA. The CDR3 DNA reads as TGTGCCAGCAGCCTGCGTAGCCTCTCTGGAAACACCATATATTTT. Its protein product is CASSLRSLSGNTIYF.

V is TRBV11-1 and J is TRBJ2-3; no definite D call. The CDR3 consists of 15 residues. Trimming pared 6 bases from V and 3 bases from J, leaving 16 bases between. Germline V gene lookup returns CDR1 SGHAT and CDR2 FQDESV (reference sequence). The CDR3 region is CASSLTGGSTDTQYF. In DNA form, the CDR3 reads TGTGCCAGCAGTCTCACCGGTGGTAGTACAGATACGCAGTATTTT.

V is TRBV7-9 and J is TRBJ2-7; D gene unclear. The CDR3 totals 15 residues. Per germline, CDR1 SEHNR and CDR2 FQNEAQ (reference sequence). Between the trimmed V and J ends, which lost 3 bases and 0 bases, there was a span of 12 bases. For the CDR3, the DNA is TGTGCCAGCAGCTTTTCAAGCATGAGCTCCTACGAGCAGTACTTC. Protein: CASSFSSMSSYEQYF. The complete variable domain, with remaining parts taken from reference TRBV7-9 and TRBJ2-7, reads DTGVSQNPRHKITKRGQNVTFRCDPISEHNRLYWYRQTLGQGPEFLTYFQNEAQLEKSRLLSDRFSAERPKGSFSTLEIQRTEQGDSAMYLCASSFSSMSSYEQYFGPGTRLTVT.

The chain uses TRBV7-7 and TRBJ2-3, with 9 bases matching TRBD1. The CDR3 contains 16 residues. V dropped 5 bases and J dropped 3; count of bases not matched to a gene: 9. Germline V CDR1 and CDR2: SSHAT, FNYEAQ (reference sequence). CDR3 sequence (DNA): TGTGCCAGCAGCCCCGGGACAGGGAGCGGGACAGATACGCAGTATTTT. This translates into CASSPGTGSGTDTQYF.

V is TRBV20-1 and J is TRBJ2-1, with a weak D call TRBD2 (5 bases). The CDR3 is made up of 12 amino acids. CDR1 DFQATT and CDR2 SNEGSKA come from the germline V gene (reference sequence). V dropped 3 bases and J dropped 5 bases, with 8 bases sitting between them. The CDR3 DNA reads as TGCAGTGCTAGTAACGGGGACAATGAGCAGTTCTTC. Protein: CSASNGDNEQFF.

The V gene is TRBV4-2, the J gene TRBJ2-1, with TRBD2 as a possible D gene (6 bases). The CDR3 loop spans 16 amino acids. V was pared by 1 base and J by 0 bases, with 10 bases between. Germline V lookup: CDR1 LGHNA, CDR2 YNFKEQ. The CDR3 reads CASSQVVGGSYNEQFF. CDR3 sequence (DNA): TGTGCCAGCAGCCAAGTCGTGGGGGGCTCCTACAATGAGCAGTTCTTC.

A few counts support this clone. V gene TRBV10-3 combines with J gene TRBJ1-5; tentatively, D is TRBD1 (6 bases). The V gene's germline CDR1 is ENHRY and CDR2 SYGVKD. V was shortened by 0 bases and J by 0 bases, with 9 bases between the two germline ends. The CDR3 runs 16 residues. The CDR3 nucleotides read TGTGCCATCAGTGAGTCAAGAGGGGGTAGCAATCAGCCCCAGCATTTT. Protein: CAISESRGGSNQPQHF.

The chain employs TRBV28 and TRBJ1-2; TRBD1 matches 8 bases. Germline CDR1 is MDHEN and CDR2 is SYDVKM. J lost 6 bases, V lost 4 bases, and 7 bases had no gene match. CDR3 length: 14 residues. As DNA, the CDR3 is TGTGCCAGCAGTTGGGGTCAGGGGGCAAATGGCTACACCTTC. It translates to CASSWGQGANGYTF.

This clone appeared a single time. V gene TRBV7-2 combines with J gene TRBJ2-1; 10 nucleotides agree with TRBD2. The CDR3 has 16 residues. With V trimmed by 2 bases and J by 7 bases, 8 bases remained unmatched. Germline V gives CDR1 SGHTA, CDR2 FQGNSA. The CDR3 bases are TGTGCCAGCAGCTTAAGCGGGGGGGAGGGTCAGAATGAGCAGTTCTTC. Translated, it gives CASSLSGGEGQNEQFF.

Only one count was recorded for this clone. This sequence joins TRBV30 and TRBJ2-3; no reliable D call. From germline, CDR1 is GTSNPN and CDR2 SVGIG (reference sequence). This CDR3 has 15 amino acids. Trimming removed 2 bases from V and 6 bases from J, with 18 bases in between. CDR3 in amino acids: CAWSRFEDPADTQYF. DNA of the CDR3: TGTGCCTGGAGTAGGTTCGAGGATCCGGCCGATACGCAGTATTTT. The entire variable domain, with the rest obtained from reference TRBV30 and TRBJ2-3, is as follows: SQTIHQWPATLVQPVGSPLSLECTVEGTSNPNLYWYRQAAGRGLQLLFYSVGIGQISSEVPQNLSASRPQDRQFILSSKKLLLSDSGFYLCAWSRFEDPADTQYFGPGTRLTVL.

The J gene is TRBJ1-1, the V gene TRBV4-1, with 9 bases aligning to TRBD1. CDR1 is MGHRA and CDR2 is YSYEKL in the germline V gene. Trimming took 5 bases from V and 4 from J; bases not matched to a gene: 5. CDR3 length equals 14 residues. The CDR3 sequence: CASSLKTGGTEAFF. In DNA form, the CDR3 reads TGCGCCAGCAGCTTAAAGACAGGGGGCACTGAAGCTTTCTTT.